A selection of T cell receptor beta chains follows, all from one sample in a study of blood T cell repertoires in COVID-19. The repertoire was sequenced with immunoSEQ multiplex PCR; TCRdb's copy has only in-frame clones and lacks some. The table lists some 490,000 clones, over 75% of them singletons. Sequencing was carried out using peripheral blood. Receptors originate from a human donor in a cohort sampled during active COVID-19. Both conserved end residues are part of each CDR3. A D gene is named only where the DNA matches it firmly. Clone size is given for some rows only: seen once, a few or many times, or a class if the clone is expanded.

d_gene,v_gene,abundance,j_gene,CDR3nt,CDR3aa
.,TRBV3-1/TRBV3-2,.,TRBJ2-7,TGTGCCAGCAGCCGATGTGGGCAGGACAGATACGAGCAGTACTTC,CASSRCGQDRYEQYF
.,TRBV28,.,TRBJ1-1,TGTGCCAGCCCCCCGGGCAGGGGCCGCGTTAGCACTGAAGCTTTCTTT,CASPPGRGRVSTEAFF
TRBD1,TRBV27,.,TRBJ1-1,TGTGCCAGCGGCTTGACAGGGATCGTCACTGAAGCTTTCTTT,CASGLTGIVTEAFF
TRBD1,TRBV6-1,.,TRBJ1-1,TGTGCCAGCAGTGAGATACAGGGGAGGCACACTGAAGCTTTCTTT,CASSEIQGRHTEAFF
.,TRBV5-4,.,TRBJ1-1,TGTGCCAGCAGCTTGGTAACATCTGAAGCTTTCTTT,CASSLVTSEAFF
.,TRBV20-1,.,TRBJ1-1,TGCAGTGCTAGAGACAGACTTGAAGCTTTCTTT,CSARDRLEAFF
.,TRBV9,.,TRBJ2-3,TGTGCCAGCAGCGTAGAAGCAGGGCTGGATACAGATACGCAGTATTTT,CASSVEAGLDTDTQYF
.,TRBV19,.,TRBJ2-1,TGTGCCAGTAGTATTTTTCTCAATGAGCAGTTCTTC,CASSIFLNEQFF
TRBD1,TRBV7-2,.,TRBJ1-1,TGTGCCAGCAGCTCCGGGGACAGGGAGGACACTGAAGCTTTCTTT,CASSSGDREDTEAFF
TRBD1,TRBV3-1/TRBV3-2,.,TRBJ1-5,TGTGCCAGCAGCCAAGGACAGGGGGCCTCGGTGAAGCCCCAGCATTTT,CASSQGQGASVKPQHF
TRBD1,TRBV7-2,.,TRBJ1-1,TGTGCCAGCAGCCTATTTCCAGGGGGCGGGAACACTGAAGCTTTCTTT,CASSLFPGGGNTEAFF
.,TRBV4-2,.,TRBJ2-3,TGTGCCAGCAGCCAAGAGGCCCAGGGGACGGGAGATACGCAGTATTTT,CASSQEAQGTGDTQYF
TRBD1,TRBV29-1,.,TRBJ1-5,TGCAGCGTAGCTACCGGGACAGGGGTGAAGCAGCCCCAGCATTTT,CSVATGTGVKQPQHF
TRBD2,TRBV10-3,.,TRBJ2-3,TGTGCCATTCTAGCGGGAGGGCAGACAGATACGCAGTATTTT,CAILAGGQTDTQYF
.,TRBV10-2,few,TRBJ1-5,TGCGCCAGCAGTGAGGGGCGGGGAAATCAGCCCCAGCATTTT,CASSEGRGNQPQHF
TRBD1,TRBV19,.,TRBJ1-5,TGTGCCAGTAAGGGGGCAGGGGGGATCAGCAATCAGCCCCAGCATTTT,CASKGAGGISNQPQHF
.,TRBV28,.,TRBJ1-3,TGTGCCAGCAGTCCACCGAGGTACTCTGGAAACACCATATATTTT,CASSPPRYSGNTIYF